The rows below give T cell receptor beta chains drawn from one sample of a study of blood T cell repertoires in COVID-19. Data came from immunoSEQ multiplex PCR; TCRdb stores just in-frame clones and leaves some out. The data hold 150,000 to 200,000 clones, with 85% to 90% observed a single time. The sample comprised peripheral blood. These receptors all come from a man between 18 and 35 years old with active or convalescent COVID-19. CDR3s include the opening cysteine and the closing phenylalanine or tryptophan. Each record gives: J gene, clone size, D gene, V gene, CDR3 protein, CDR3 DNA. A D gene is named only where the DNA matches it firmly. Clone size appears in some rows only: once, few, many, or a class for an expanded clone.

>TRBJ2-1|few|TRBD2|TRBV5-6
CASSLMGGTGVQFF
TGTGCCAGCAGCTTGATGGGGGGGACTGGCGTGCAGTTCTTC
>TRBJ1-2|few|NA|TRBV7-3
CASSLDSTTSVYTF
TGTGCCAGCAGCTTGGACAGTACAACATCGGTCTACACCTTC
>TRBJ1-2|NA|TRBD1|TRBV28
CASSRQGLGYTF
TGTGCCAGCAGTCGACAGGGTTTGGGCTACACCTTC
>TRBJ2-7|NA|TRBD1|TRBV9
CASSVFPGQGYEQYF
TGTGCCAGCAGCGTCTTTCCGGGACAGGGCTACGAGCAGTACTTC
>TRBJ2-3|NA|TRBD2|TRBV15
CATSTGLAGGPYTDTQYF
TGTGCCACCAGCACTGGACTAGCGGGGGGGCCATATACAGATACGCAGTATTTT
>TRBJ2-7|NA|TRBD2|TRBV29-1
CSVEDPSGTSYEQYF
TGCAGCGTTGAAGACCCTAGCGGGACCTCCTACGAGCAGTACTTC
>TRBJ1-3|NA|NA|TRBV2
CASSEQLAVFSGNTIYF
TGTGCCAGCAGTGAACAACTCGCCGTGTTCTCTGGAAACACCATATATTTT
>TRBJ1-5|NA|NA|TRBV7-6
CASSRGGSQPQHF
TGTGCCAGCAGCCGGGGGGGAAGTCAGCCCCAGCATTTT
>TRBJ1-2|NA|NA|TRBV28
CASRSSDSLNYGYTF
TGTGCCAGCAGATCGAGTGACAGCCTTAACTATGGCTACACCTTC
>TRBJ1-2|NA|NA|TRBV6-5
CASSYRGGYTF
TGTGCCAGCAGTTACAGGGGTGGCTACACCTTC
>TRBJ2-7|NA|NA|TRBV6-5
CASRRDLAYEQYF
TGTGCCAGCCGACGGGACTTAGCCTACGAGCAGTACTTC
>TRBJ2-7|once|TRBD2|TRBV11-2
CASSFGASGPLYEQYF
TGTGCCAGCAGCTTCGGCGCTAGCGGCCCTCTCTACGAGCAGTACTTC
>TRBJ1-2|NA|NA|TRBV30
CAWVHRAMVYGYTF
TGTGCCTGGGTTCACAGGGCCATGGTTTACGGCTACACCTTC
>TRBJ1-2|few|TRBD1|TRBV4-2
CASSPNRGNYGYTF
TGTGCCAGCAGCCCAAACAGGGGGAACTATGGCTACACCTTC
>TRBJ1-5|NA|TRBD1|TRBV2
CASSDTGGDQPQHF
TGTGCCAGCAGTGACACAGGGGGCGATCAGCCCCAGCATTTT
>TRBJ2-2|once|NA|TRBV15
CATVGGAKANTGELFF
TGTGCCACCGTTGGTGGGGCAAAAGCGAACACCGGGGAGCTGTTTTTT
>TRBJ1-6|once|NA|TRBV9
CASSVSGGHSPLHF
TGTGCCAGCAGCGTAAGCGGGGGGCACTCACCCCTCCACTTT
>TRBJ2-2|NA|NA|TRBV9
CASSAPGNTGELFF
TGTGCCAGCAGCGCGCCAGGAAACACCGGGGAGCTGTTTTTT
>TRBJ1-4|NA|NA|TRBV2
CASSLGSEKLFF
TGTGCCAGCAGTCTCGGTAGTGAAAAACTGTTTTTT
>TRBJ1-1|once|NA|TRBV25-1
CASSDGGTEAFF
TGTGCCAGCAGTGATGGCGGGACTGAAGCTTTCTTT
>TRBJ2-1|NA|TRBD2|TRBV7-2
CASSLGLAGNNEQFF
TGTGCCAGCAGCCTGGGACTAGCGGGGAACAATGAGCAGTTCTTC
>TRBJ2-3|NA|NA|TRBV7-9
CASSSQGPDTQYF
TGTGCCAGCAGCTCCCAGGGTCCAGATACGCAGTATTTT
>TRBJ2-2|NA|NA|TRBV9
CASSVQGRGTGELFF
TGTGCCAGCAGCGTCCAGGGTAGGGGCACCGGGGAGCTGTTTTTT
>TRBJ1-2|NA|TRBD1|TRBV6-5
CASRTSRGNGYTF
TGTGCCAGCAGGACCAGCAGGGGGAATGGCTACACCTTC
>TRBJ1-5|NA|NA|TRBV28
CASSRSGGGGSNQPQHF
TGTGCCAGCAGTCGATCCGGAGGAGGAGGGAGCAATCAGCCCCAGCATTTT
>TRBJ2-2|NA|NA|TRBV28
CASSLYGNTGELFF
TGTGCCAGCAGTTTATACGGGAACACCGGGGAGCTGTTTTTT
>TRBJ2-5|NA|TRBD1|TRBV18
CASSPRGQAQETQYF
TGTGCCAGCTCACCCAGAGGACAGGCCCAAGAGACCCAGTACTTC
>TRBJ1-2|NA|NA|TRBV7-9
CASSLARGNGYTF
TGTGCCAGCAGCTTAGCGCGGGGAAATGGCTACACCTTC
>TRBJ1-1|NA|TRBD1|TRBV4-1
CASSQEGQGRTEAFF
TGCGCCAGCAGCCAAGAGGGACAGGGGCGGACTGAAGCTTTCTTT
>TRBJ2-2|once|NA|TRBV6-1
CASSEISNTGELFF
TGTGCCAGCAGTGAAATAAGCAACACCGGGGAGCTGTTTTTT
>TRBJ2-5|once|TRBD2|TRBV7-8
CASSPPLGAGGPQTQYF
TGTGCCAGCAGCCCGCCCCTAGGAGCGGGAGGGCCCCAGACCCAGTACTTC
>TRBJ1-2|NA|NA|TRBV27
CASSFQGRGNGYTF
TGTGCCAGCAGTTTTCAGGGGAGGGGTAATGGCTACACCTTC
>TRBJ2-1|NA|NA|TRBV29-1
CSVSWHVGEQFF
TGCAGCGTATCATGGCATGTTGGTGAGCAGTTCTTC
>TRBJ1-3|NA|TRBD1|TRBV28
CASSFGTALNTIYF
TGTGCCAGCAGTTTCGGGACAGCTCTAAACACCATATATTTT
>TRBJ2-7|NA|NA|TRBV6-5
CASSYLASLNYEQYF
TGTGCCAGCAGTTACCTGGCTAGCCTCAACTACGAGCAGTACTTC
>TRBJ2-2|NA|NA|TRBV10-1
CASPRVGTGELFF
TGCGCCAGCCCCCGGGTTGGTACCGGGGAGCTGTTTTTT
>TRBJ2-2|NA|TRBD2|TRBV6-2/TRBV6-3
CASSYYPAGDTGELFF
TGTGCCAGCAGTTACTATCCAGCGGGAGACACCGGGGAGCTGTTTTTT
>TRBJ2-2|NA|TRBD2|TRBV7-9
CASSDRFAIAGGNTGELFF
TGTGCCAGCTCGGACCGATTCGCTATAGCGGGGGGTAACACCGGGGAGCTGTTTTTT
>TRBJ1-5|once|NA|TRBV5-1
CASSLSGVQPQHF
TGCGCCAGCAGCTTGTCAGGGGTTCAGCCCCAGCATTTT
>TRBJ1-5|NA|TRBD1|TRBV6-5
CASSWDRAGQPQHF
TGTGCCAGCAGTTGGGACAGGGCCGGGCAGCCCCAGCATTTT
>TRBJ1-5|NA|TRBD1|TRBV5-4
CASSPGTGFNQPQHF
TGTGCCAGCAGCCCCGGGACAGGGTTTAATCAGCCCCAGCATTTT
>TRBJ1-6|NA|TRBD1|TRBV20-1
CSASAGQGYNSPLHF
TGCAGTGCTAGTGCCGGACAGGGCTATAATTCACCCCTCCACTTT
>TRBJ2-1|NA|TRBD2|TRBV10-1
CASSDPWSGDYNEQFF
TGCGCCAGCAGTGACCCTTGGAGCGGGGACTACAATGAGCAGTTCTTC
>TRBJ2-3|NA|NA|TRBV9
CASSSIGDTQYF
TGTGCCAGCAGCTCCATCGGGGATACGCAGTATTTT
>TRBJ1-2|few|NA|TRBV28
CASTLAGIIGYTF
TGTGCCAGCACCCTTGCGGGGATTATCGGCTACACCTTC
>TRBJ1-2|NA|NA|TRBV20-1
CSARDSSF
TGCAGTGCTAGAGATTCCTCCTTC
>TRBJ2-5|NA|NA|TRBV4-1
CASSQVLAEQETQYF
TGCGCCAGCAGCCAGGTACTAGCCGAGCAAGAGACCCAGTACTTC
>TRBJ1-5|NA|TRBD1|TRBV5-6
CASSKDRGLSNQPQHF
TGTGCCAGCAGCAAGGACAGGGGCCTTAGCAATCAGCCCCAGCATTTT
>TRBJ1-1|few|NA|TRBV12-3/TRBV12-4
CASSLQMNTEAFF
TGTGCCAGCAGTTTGCAGATGAACACTGAAGCTTTCTTT